This entry features one T cell receptor (beta chain) sequence. This sample is drawn from a study of cytomegalovirus exposure and HLA in healthy donors. Primers: 60 Vbeta forward and 13 Jbeta reverse. Profiling relied on immunoSEQ multiplex PCR, and the TCRdb table lists in-frame clones only, not all of them. The repertoire consists of approximately 120,000 clones, with around 80% occurring once and the leading ten covering roughly 2%. The trim removed 8 bases at V and 0 bases at J, leaving 4 bases unmatched. The germline V gene has CDR1 SNHLY and CDR2 FYNNEI. CDR3 length equals 14 residues. The clonotype was recovered from a man between 50 and 59 years old in good health and CMV-seronegative. V is TRBV2 and J is TRBJ2-1; TRBD1 matches at 7 bases. What was sequenced was PBMCs. CDR3 sequence reads: CASFRGSSYNEQFF. The CDR3 DNA follows: TGTGCCAGCTTCAGGGGGAGCTCCTACAATGAGCAGTTCTTC.